The 12 T cell receptor beta chains reported below all come from one sample, sequenced in a study of blood T cells in healthy people across ages. A J-beta primer mix and a sample-barcoded 5' primer were used in a second PCR of roughly 7 to 12 cycles. TCRdb independently ran MiXCR on the 5' RACE reads; one entry per CDR3 protein. The sample holds around 1,700,000 distinct CDR3 sequences; 25% to 30% are singletons and the top ten take roughly 8%. The sequenced sample was blood. Every receptor here comes from a woman in her twenties or thirties in good health.

With respect to this clonotype: Since the CDR3 does not end with the conserved phenylalanine or tryptophan, this likely comes from a read error. This sequence joins TRBV5-1 and TRBJ2-5, with 9 bases matching TRBD2. Germline V gene lookup returns CDR1 SGHRS and CDR2 YFSETQ. The J segment lost 5 bases and the V segment lost 3 bases, leaving 5 bases of the junction unmatched. This CDR3 has 14 residues. The CDR3 nucleotides read TGCGCCAGCAGCTCGCCTACTAGCGGGGAGACCCAGTACGTC. Its translation: CASSSPTSGETQYV.

Only a few counts were recorded for this clonotype. This sequence joins TRBV12-3 or TRBV12-4 and TRBJ1-2; TRBD1 matches 7 bases. The CDR3 totals 14 residues. V lost 6 bases to trimming and J lost 5 bases; unmatched junction nucleotides: 9. CDR3 residues: CASRLTGIGYGYTF. CDR3 in DNA: TGTGCCAGCAGGTTGACAGGGATCGGGTATGGCTACACCTTC.

The chain employs TRBV7-2 and TRBJ2-7; the D call may be TRBD1 or TRBD2 (6 bases each). CDR3 length equals 15 residues. Trimming cost V 1 base and J 1 base, with 11 bases left between them. The germline CDR1 and CDR2 sequences are SGHTA and FQGNSA. The chain's CDR3 is CASSLGGTPSYEQYF. DNA for the CDR3: TGTGCCAGCAGCTTAGGCGGGACACCTTCCTACGAGCAGTACTTC.

There are a few counts of this clonotype. The gene calls are TRBV4-1 and TRBJ2-7; D is undetermined. V lost 0 bases and J lost 2, with 8 bases in between. The CDR3 loop spans 14 amino acids. The germline gives CDR1 MGHRA, CDR2 YSYEKL. DNA of the CDR3: TGCGCCAGCAGCCAAGATTGGGGTGCCTACGAGCAGTACTTC. It yields the protein CASSQDWGAYEQYF.

This chain connects TRBV7-9 to TRBJ1-4, with TRBD1 matching 8 bases. Germline lookup yields CDR1 SEHNR and CDR2 FQNEAQ (reference sequence). CDR3 length: 12 residues. The V segment lost 5 bases and the J segment 13 bases; nucleotides outside the gene matches: 6. The CDR3 here is CASSPGDRRLFF. CDR3 coding DNA: TGTGCCAGCAGCCCAGGGGACAGGCGACTGTTTTTT. Drawing the rest from reference TRBV7-9 and TRBJ1-4, the complete variable domain is DTGVSQNPRHKITKRGQNVTFRCDPISEHNRLYWYRQTLGQGPEFLTYFQNEAQLEKSRLLSDRFSAERPKGSFSTLEIQRTEQGDSAMYLCASSPGDRRLFFGSGTQLSVL.

A few counts support this clonotype. The DNA of the CDR3 is TGTGCCAGCAGCCCACTAGTTCGGACTAACAATGAGCAGTTCTTC. Its translation is CASSPLVRTNNEQFF. The chain uses TRBV5-6 and TRBJ2-1, with D perhaps matching TRBD2 (6 bases). Deletions cut 4 bases from V and 5 bases from J, with 16 bases between. Per the germline V gene, CDR1 is SGHDT and CDR2 is YYEEEE. The CDR3 consists of 15 residues.

The CDR3 nucleotides are TGCAGTGCTACCGATTGGGGAGATACGCAGTATTTT. Translating gives CSATDWGDTQYF. This rearrangement joins TRBV20-1 to TRBJ2-3; D ambiguous. Trimming left V 4 bases short and J 5 bases short, with 10 bases between. Per the germline V gene, CDR1 is DFQATT and CDR2 is SNEGSKA (reference sequence). The CDR3 covers 12 residues.

The chain couples TRBV30 to TRBJ1-2; D gene uncertain. The germline V and J ends were trimmed by 1 base and 4 bases, with 10 bases remaining between them. The germline V gene encodes CDR1 GTSNPN and CDR2 SVGIG (reference sequence). The CDR3 is made up of 13 amino acids. The CDR3 sequence is CAWSAEGSYGYTF. Written as DNA, the CDR3 is TGTGCCTGGAGTGCAGAGGGCTCCTATGGCTACACCTTC.

The CDR3 nucleotides are TGTGCCAGCAGCCAAGCGACTGACAGCCCCCGGTGGGAAAAACTGTTTTTT. It codes for CASSQATDSPRWEKLFF. The chain employs TRBV3-1 and TRBJ1-4; tentatively, D is TRBD1 (5 bases). The V gene lost 1 base and the J gene lost 8 bases, with 20 bases spanning the gap. CDR1 is LGHDT, CDR2 YNNKEL, per germline (reference sequence). The CDR3 has 17 amino acids.

This CDR3 reads CATRLGGEQYF. Here the CDR3 DNA reads TGTGCCACCAGGCTTGGTGGTGAGCAGTACTTC. The chain combines TRBV15 with TRBJ2-4, with unresolved D. CDR1 LNHNV and CDR2 YYDKDF come from the germline V gene (reference sequence). The CDR3 runs to 11 residues. V lost 6 bases and J 13 bases, leaving 13 bases between the germline ends.

This clonotype was seen at least ten times. The chain is built from TRBV29-1 and TRBJ2-7, with TRBD2 matching over 7 bases. This CDR3 has 13 amino acids. V was clipped by 6 bases and J by 6 bases; unmatched bases: 11. The germline V gene encodes CDR1 SQVTM and CDR2 ANQGSEA. The CDR3 DNA is TGCAGCGTCGGCCGCCGACTAGCTGTCGAGCAGTACTTC. Translated: CSVGRRLAVEQYF.

This sequence joins TRBV29-1 and TRBJ2-7; TRBD1 matches at 12 bases. In germline, CDR1 is SQVTM, CDR2 ANQGSEA. This CDR3 comprises 14 residues. With V trimmed by 6 bases and J by 7 bases, 10 bases remained unmatched. Here the CDR3 DNA reads TGCAGCGTCGAGAAGGGGACAGGGGGCCTTGAGCAGTACTTC. Residues: CSVEKGTGGLEQYF.